Below are 25 T cell receptor beta chains sequenced from a single sample in a study of molecular identifiers for immune sequencing clone quantification. One entry per CDR3 protein, called by TCRdb with MiXCR from the PCR reads. This table has 250,000 to 400,000 distinct CDR3 sequences, around 21% appearing once. The sequencing sample was made of naive CD8+ T cells from blood, with Jurkat cell RNA spiked in. Subset denoted: FACS-sorted CD8+CD4-CCR7+CD45RA+ naive T cells. The source of these receptors is a human donor in good health. Some libraries in this study had Jurkat cell RNA spiked in.

A word on this clonotype: A read error is possible here, since a much larger clone lies one base away. The chain uses TRBV3-1 and TRBJ2-7, with D hard to call. Germline lookup yields CDR1 LGHDT and CDR2 YNNKEL (reference sequence). CDR3 size: 15 residues. The CDR3 loop reads CASSLGPAQSYEQHF. The CDR3 nucleotides read TGTGCCAGCAGCCTCGGCCCGGCTCAATCCTACGAGCAGCACTTC.

With regard to this clonotype: A single base separates this from a much larger clone, so it may be a read error. J is TRBJ1-5 and V is TRBV9; no firm D call. V was clipped by 3 bases and J by 3 bases, with 16 bases between them. The CDR3 covers 16 residues. CDR1 and CDR2 (germline): SGDLS, YYNGEE. CDR3 bases: TGTGCCAGCAGCGCGAGTCCGGAAGTTAACAATCAGCCCCAGCATTTT. Translated: CASSASPEVNNQPQHF.

This clonotype was recorded at least ten times. The chain employs TRBV19 and TRBJ1-5; TRBD1 is a possible D gene (6 bases). Germline CDR1 reads LNHDA; CDR2 reads SQIVND (reference sequence). The CDR3 is 13 residues long. V lost 5 bases, J lost 2 bases, and 7 bases lay in between. The CDR3: CASSAGGNQPQHF. CDR3 in DNA: TGTGCCAGTAGTGCAGGGGGCAATCAGCCCCAGCATTTT.

This clonotype was detected once. The germline gene is not matched at one end of the junction; a read error may be the cause. The J gene is TRBJ1-1, the V gene TRBV5-6; D is undetermined. Germline lookup yields CDR1 SGHDT and CDR2 YYEEEE. The CDR3 is 14 residues long. This CDR3 is CGSSPWTRNTEAFF. The CDR3 nucleotides read TGTGGCAGCAGCCCCTGGACCCGGAACACTGAAGCTTTCTTT.

This clonotype came up a few times. This chain connects TRBV6-2 or TRBV6-3 to TRBJ2-1; 8 bases fit TRBD2. CDR1 MNHEY and CDR2 SVGEGT come from the germline V gene. J lost 2 bases, V lost 2 bases, and 5 bases had no gene match. The CDR3 runs to 16 residues. CDR3 bases: TGTGCCAGCAGTTACATGCCTAGCGGGCCCTACAATGAGCAGTTCTTC. Its translation: CASSYMPSGPYNEQFF.

This clonotype was recorded many times. The chain has TRBV19 and TRBJ2-1; 9 bases are a match to TRBD2. The CDR3 runs 16 residues. Germline loops: CDR1 LNHDA, CDR2 SQIVND (reference sequence). J lost 4 bases, V lost 2 bases, and 6 bases had no gene match. The CDR3 coding sequence is TGTGCCAGTAGTATATCATGGACTAGCGAGTACAATGAGCAGTTCTTC. Its protein is CASSISWTSEYNEQFF.

At least ten counts were recorded for this clonotype. V is TRBV27 and J is TRBJ1-5; possibly TRBD1 for D (6 bases). Trimming cost V 5 bases and J 5 bases, with 22 bases left between them. Germline V CDR1 and CDR2: MNHEY, SMNVEV (reference sequence). The CDR3 consists of 17 residues. The CDR3 bases are TGTGCCAGCAGTCCCTCTTGGGGGGCGCGATCGTATCAGCCCCAGCATTTT. This encodes CASSPSWGARSYQPQHF.

A note on this clonotype: Mismatch with germline at one junction end may stem from a read error. This chain connects TRBV4-3 to TRBJ2-1, with D uncertain. The CDR3 totals 16 residues. Looked up from germline, CDR1 is LGHNA and CDR2 is YSLEER. CDR3 sequence: CACSSSLARNYNEQFF. As DNA, the CDR3 is TGCGCCTGCAGTTCCAGTCTGGCGAGAAACTACAATGAGCAGTTCTTC.

Concerning this clonotype itself: The junction departs from the called germline gene at one end, perhaps through a read error. This chain uses TRBV10-3 with TRBJ2-1; 8 bases align to TRBD2. The CDR3 is 16 amino acids. Germline lookup yields CDR1 ENHRY and CDR2 SYGVKD. The CDR3 DNA follows: TGTACCATCAGTGAGTTAGCGGGGAGCTCCTACAATGAGCAGTTCTTC. Protein: CTISELAGSSYNEQFF.

This clonotype was recorded at least ten times. The chain is built from TRBV2 and TRBJ2-7; D might be TRBD1 (5 bases). The CDR3 sequence is 15 residues long. In germline, CDR1 is SNHLY, CDR2 FYNNEI. V lost 0 bases and J lost 1, with 10 bases in between. Written as DNA, the CDR3 is TGTGCCAGCAGTGAAGCCTCGACAGCTTCCTACGAGCAGTACTTC. Translated, it gives CASSEASTASYEQYF.

The chain combines TRBV4-2 with TRBJ2-6, with TRBD1 matching 10 bases. J was trimmed by 3 bases and V by 4 bases; bases with no gene match: 12. This CDR3 spans 19 amino acids. Germline V CDR1 and CDR2: LGHNA, YNFKEQ. The DNA for the CDR3 is TGTGCCAGCAGCCCGTTACACGGGACAGGGGAGTTTGGGGCCAACGTCCTGACTTTC. Amino acids: CASSPLHGTGEFGANVLTF.

At least ten counts were recorded for this clonotype. This chain connects TRBV9 to TRBJ2-3, with 11 bases identical to TRBD1. The CDR3 covers 15 residues. In germline, CDR1 is SGDLS, CDR2 YYNGEE. V was clipped by 4 bases and J by 5 bases; unmatched bases: 6. CDR3 in amino acids: CASSSTGTGGDTQYF. The CDR3 nucleotides read TGTGCCAGCAGCTCAACCGGGACAGGGGGAGATACGCAGTATTTT.

Ten or more counts support this clonotype. V gene TRBV6-5 combines with J gene TRBJ2-1, with 10 bases identical to TRBD2. The CDR3 is made up of 16 amino acids. CDR1 and CDR2 (germline): MNHEY, SVGAGI. With 4 bases clipped from V and 6 bases from J, the junction kept 9 bases outside the gene matches. The CDR3 coding sequence is TGTGCCAGCAGTTTATTCAGCGGGGGGGCCGGCAATGAGCAGTTCTTC. It codes for CASSLFSGGAGNEQFF.

This clonotype was counted only a few times. This chain joins TRBV19 and TRBJ2-7; TRBD2 might be the D (6 bases). The length of the CDR3 is 12 residues. V dropped 7 bases and J dropped 7 bases, with 14 bases sitting between them. Per the germline V gene, CDR1 is LNHDA and CDR2 is SQIVND (reference sequence). CDR3 in DNA: TGTGCCAGTACCTACTACGCGGGGGAGCAGTACTTC. Translation gives CASTYYAGEQYF.

Remarks on this clonotype: A read error may be the cause here, since a much bigger clone is one base away. The chain links TRBV29-1 to TRBJ1-1; possible D gene TRBD1, 5 bases. Germline-derived CDR1 and CDR2 are SQVTM and ANQGSEA. The CDR3 covers 11 residues. CDR3 amino acids: CSVPWGSETFF. CDR3 sequence (DNA): TGCAGCGTCCCGTGGGGGTCTGAAACTTTCTTT. Filled out from reference TRBV29-1 and TRBJ1-1, the complete variable domain reads SAVISQKPSRDICQRGTSLTIQCQVDSQVTMMFWYRQQPGQSLTLIATANQGSEATYESGFVIDKFPISRPNLTFSTLTVSNMSPEDSSIYLCSVPWGSETFFGQGTRLTVV.

There are many counts of this clonotype. This rearrangement joins TRBV7-9 to TRBJ1-1; D is perhaps TRBD1 (5 bases). Germline CDR1 and CDR2: SEHNR and FQNEAQ (reference sequence). This CDR3 is built from 14 residues. Trimming cost V 4 bases and J 3 bases, with 12 bases left between them. The CDR3 sequence is CASSSSQGYTEAFF. The CDR3 nucleotides are TGTGCCAGCAGCTCGTCGCAGGGATACACTGAAGCTTTCTTT.

This clonotype was counted ten times or more. This rearrangement joins TRBV10-3 to TRBJ2-5, with TRBD2 identical over 11 bases. Per germline, CDR1 ENHRY and CDR2 SYGVKD. The CDR3 extends over 14 amino acids. V was pared by 4 bases and J by 3 bases, with 1 base of the junction left unmatched. CDR3 residues: CAISATSGKETQYF. The CDR3 nucleotides read TGTGCCATCAGTGCGACTAGCGGGAAAGAGACCCAGTACTTC.

This clonotype was seen at least ten times. V gene TRBV20-1 combines with J gene TRBJ1-1, with D possibly being TRBD1 (6 bases). V gave up 6 bases and J gave up 5 bases, with 16 bases separating them. Germline V gene sequence: CDR1 DFQATT, CDR2 SNEGSKA (reference sequence). This CDR3 has 13 amino acids. CDR3 in amino acids: CSASQGGGTEAFF. In DNA, the CDR3 is TGCAGTGCCTCTCAGGGAGGGGGGACTGAAGCTTTCTTT.

This clonotype has a count of ten or more. CDR3: CASRTGGAYGYTF. CDR3 DNA: TGTGCCAGTAGGACAGGGGGAGCCTATGGCTACACCTTC. The chain joins TRBV19 to TRBJ1-2; TRBD1 aligns across 9 bases. Germline V CDR1 and CDR2: LNHDA, SQIVND (reference sequence). CDR3 length: 13 amino acids. The V segment lost 6 bases and the J segment 4 bases; nucleotides outside the gene matches: 3.

This clonotype showed up just a few times. This chain joins TRBV11-3 and TRBJ2-7, with D perhaps matching TRBD1 or TRBD2 (5 bases each). CDR1 is SGHNT, CDR2 YENEEA, per germline. The CDR3 runs to 15 residues. The ends were cut back, 5 bases at V and 3 bases at J, with 17 bases in the middle. The CDR3 DNA sequence: TGTGCCAGCAGCCCAGATGGGGACGTAGGCTACGAGCAGTACTTC. Its protein product is CASSPDGDVGYEQYF.

This clonotype was recorded at least ten times. The chain is built from TRBV20-1 and TRBJ2-1; 9 bases are a match to TRBD2. V was pared by 1 base and J by 9 bases, with 7 bases of the junction left unmatched. The CDR3 totals 14 residues. The germline V gene has CDR1 DFQATT and CDR2 SNEGSKA (reference sequence). CDR3 amino acids: CSARVGGGAGEQFF. The CDR3 bases are TGCAGTGCTAGAGTAGGCGGGGGGGCTGGTGAGCAGTTCTTC.

On this clonotype itself: One end of the junction varies from germline; a read error may be responsible. The J gene is TRBJ2-3, the V gene TRBV15, with 8 positions matching TRBD2. CDR1 is LNHNV and CDR2 is YYDKDF in the germline V gene (reference sequence). The CDR3 contains 15 residues. Written as DNA, the CDR3 is TGTGCCGCCAGTCCGGAGCGGGGGAACCCCTGGGCGCAGTATTTT. Translating gives CAASPERGNPWAQYF.

A note on this clonotype: This CDR3 is missing its conserved last phenylalanine or tryptophan, likely due to a read error. This rearrangement joins TRBV6-5 to TRBJ2-3; possible D gene TRBD2, 5 bases. V was trimmed by 6 bases and J by 6 bases, leaving 16 bases between them. The CDR3 spans 14 residues. Germline V lookup: CDR1 MNHEY, CDR2 SVGAGI. The DNA of the CDR3 is TGTGCCAGCAGCTTTACAGCGGATGTGGATACGCAGTATTCT. Translated, it gives CASSFTADVDTQYS.

The V gene is TRBV10-2, the J gene TRBJ2-7; D gene uncertain. The germline V gene has CDR1 WSHSY and CDR2 SAAADI. V shed 7 bases and J shed 5 bases, with 9 bases lying between them. This CDR3 region has 11 residues. CDR3 loop: CASTSVHEQYF. In DNA, the CDR3 is TGCGCCAGCACTTCGGTGCACGAGCAGTACTTC.

Comment on this clonotype: Since a much larger clone is just one base distant, this may be a read error. This chain joins TRBV6-5 and TRBJ2-5; D unclear. The CDR3 covers 12 residues. CDR1 and CDR2 (germline): MNHEY, SVGAGI. CDR3: CASGQPQETQHF. The CDR3 nucleotides are TGTGCCAGCGGGCAACCACAAGAGACCCAGCACTTC.